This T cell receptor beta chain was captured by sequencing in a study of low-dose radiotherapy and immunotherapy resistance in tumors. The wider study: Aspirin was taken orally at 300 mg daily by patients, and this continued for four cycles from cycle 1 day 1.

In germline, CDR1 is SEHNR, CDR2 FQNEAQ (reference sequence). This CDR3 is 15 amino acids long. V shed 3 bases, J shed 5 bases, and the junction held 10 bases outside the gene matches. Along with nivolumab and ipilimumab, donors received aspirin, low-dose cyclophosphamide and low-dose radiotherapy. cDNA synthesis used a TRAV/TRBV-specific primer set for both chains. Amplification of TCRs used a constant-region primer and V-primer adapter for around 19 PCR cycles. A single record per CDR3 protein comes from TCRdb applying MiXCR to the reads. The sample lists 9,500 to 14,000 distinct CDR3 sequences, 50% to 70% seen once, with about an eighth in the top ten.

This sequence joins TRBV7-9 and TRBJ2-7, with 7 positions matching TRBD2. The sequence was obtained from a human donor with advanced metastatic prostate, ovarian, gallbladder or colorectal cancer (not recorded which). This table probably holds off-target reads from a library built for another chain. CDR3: CASSLGAGVRNEQYF. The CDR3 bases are TGTGCCAGCAGCTTGGGCGCGGGAGTGAGGAACGAGCAGTACTTC.